These 28 T cell receptor beta chains were all obtained from the same sample, sequenced in a study of breast tumors, draining lymph nodes, adjacent tissues. TCRdb called the multiplex PCR reads again in MiXCR, with one record for every CDR3 protein. This sample carries 60,000 to 65,000 distinct CDR3 sequences, roughly 50% of them seen once, and the ten largest clones take approximately 19%. The sequenced sample consisted of breast tumor tissue. Source of these receptors: a female donor with breast cancer. Some clones in this sample may be carry-over from other donors' samples.

Comment on this clonotype: Given a much more abundant clone one base away, this may be a read error. The CDR3 DNA reads TGTGCCCGCAGGCCCCGGGACAGGTACGAGCAGTACTTC. Amino acid sequence: CARRPRDRYEQYF. The V call is TRBV6-5, the J call TRBJ2-7; 8 bases fit TRBD1. Germline CDR1 MNHEY, CDR2 SVGAGI. The CDR3 sequence is 13 residues long.

The chain uses TRBV6-5 and TRBJ1-2; D remains unclear. CDR1 and CDR2 from the germline V gene are MNHEY and SVGAGI. With 6 bases removed from V and 2 bases from J, the gap between germline ends came to 13 bases. The CDR3 has 14 residues. CDR3 in DNA: TGTGCCAGCAGAGAAACCGGACGGAACTATGGCTACACCTTC. Translated: CASRETGRNYGYTF.

The chain recombines TRBV20-1 with TRBJ1-4; maybe TRBD1 (6 bases). Germline CDR1 DFQATT, CDR2 SNEGSKA (reference sequence). The length of the CDR3 is 14 residues. V lost 6 bases to trimming and J lost 8 bases, with 19 bases between them. In nucleotides, the CDR3 is TGCAGTGCCAAAAGGGGGGAAGTTGGAGAAAAACTGTTTTTT. Encoded protein: CSAKRGEVGEKLFF.

Many counts were recorded for this clonotype. The V gene is TRBV18, the J gene TRBJ2-7; weak D call: TRBD1 (5 bases). In germline, CDR1 is KGHSH, CDR2 LQKENI. The CDR3 has 14 amino acids. V lost 2 bases to trimming and J lost 4 bases, with 12 bases between them. The CDR3 is CASSPNGREYEQYF. The CDR3 DNA sequence: TGTGCCAGCTCACCAAACGGCAGGGAATACGAGCAGTACTTC.

V and J are TRBV7-3 and TRBJ2-3; 14 bases are a match to TRBD2. This CDR3 has 20 amino acids. V was clipped by 6 bases and J by 2 bases; unmatched bases: 16. Germline lookup yields CDR1 SGHTA and CDR2 FQGTGA. The CDR3 DNA sequence: TGTGCCAGCAGTCAACCGCCGGGACTAGCGGGAGTGGACCCCACAGATACGCAGTATTTT. Amino acids: CASSQPPGLAGVDPTDTQYF.

In regard to this clonotype: As the CDR3 is not closed by the conserved phenylalanine or tryptophan, this likely results from a read error. The DNA is left out, because the CDR3 cannot be placed on it with certainty; the CDR3 is given as TCRdb lists it. The genes are TRBV5-1 and TRBJ1-2; the table's TRBD1 call for D was not verified on the DNA. The CDR3 spans 13 amino acids, including both terminal residues. The V gene's germline CDR1 is SGHRS and CDR2 YFSETQ. The CDR3 sequence is CASSPGTDYGHTL.

Sample share makes this clonotype medium-sized (0.01 to 0.1%). The chain employs TRBV7-8 and TRBJ2-2; 8 bases agree with TRBD1. The ends lost 5 bases at V and 2 bases at J; junction bases unmatched: 7. CDR1 is SGHVS, CDR2 FQNEAQ, per germline. The CDR3 is 16 amino acids. CDR3 coding DNA: TGTGCCAGCAGCCTAAGAGGGACAGGAAACACCGGGGAGCTGTTTTTT. It is translated as CASSLRGTGNTGELFF.

The genes are TRBV20-1 and TRBJ2-1; a possible D gene is TRBD2 (6 bases). The germline CDR1 and CDR2 sequences are DFQATT and SNEGSKA (reference sequence). The CDR3 has 14 amino acids. V gave up 5 bases and J gave up 8 bases, with 19 bases separating them. The CDR3 sequence is CSAGYYLGEDEQFF. The CDR3 DNA reads as TGCAGTGCTGGCTACTACTTAGGGGAGGATGAGCAGTTCTTC.

The chain carries TRBV5-1 and TRBJ2-6, with a tentative D call TRBD1 (6 bases). The germline CDR1 and CDR2 sequences are SGHRS and YFSETQ. CDR3 length: 16 residues. Deletions cut 4 bases from V and 2 bases from J, with 13 bases between. CDR3 sequence reads: CASSLGHRAGANVLTF. The CDR3 DNA follows: TGCGCCAGCAGCCTAGGTCACAGGGCTGGGGCCAACGTCCTGACTTTC.

CDR3 bases: TGTGCCAGCAGCATGGCAGGGCGCAACGAGCAGTTCTTC. This translates into CASSMAGRNEQFF. The chain recombines TRBV7-2 with TRBJ2-1, with D possibly being TRBD1 (5 bases). This CDR3 has 13 amino acids. Trimming pared 5 bases from V and 10 bases from J, leaving 15 bases between. CDR1 is SGHTA and CDR2 is FQGNSA in the germline V gene. Full variable domain (missing parts from reference TRBV7-2 and TRBJ2-1): GAGVSQSPSNKVTEKGKDVELRCDPISGHTALYWYRQSLGQGLEFLIYFQGNSAPDKSGLPSDRFSAERTGGSVSTLTIQRTQQEDSAVYLCASSMAGRNEQFFGPGTRLTVL.

This chain uses TRBV7-2 with TRBJ2-1; D gene uncertain. V lost 1 base and J 3 bases, leaving 7 bases between the germline ends. The CDR3 runs 14 residues. Germline CDR1 SGHTA, CDR2 FQGNSA. The CDR3 sequence is CASSLGAIYNEQFF. DNA of the CDR3: TGTGCCAGCAGCTTAGGGGCTATCTACAATGAGCAGTTCTTC.

The chain is built from TRBV20-1 and TRBJ2-5; maybe TRBD1 (5 bases). This CDR3 is 13 amino acids long. The V end was cut by 6 bases, the J end by 4 bases, with 15 bases between. The germline gives CDR1 DFQATT, CDR2 SNEGSKA (reference sequence). The CDR3 DNA is TGCAGTGCCGCCCCTGGACAAGGAGAGACCCAGTACTTC. It yields the protein CSAAPGQGETQYF.

The chain couples TRBV2 to TRBJ1-4; D is possibly TRBD1 (5 bases). The germline gives CDR1 SNHLY, CDR2 FYNNEI. V was shortened by 7 bases and J by 13 bases, with 16 bases between the two germline ends. The length of the CDR3 is 12 residues. The CDR3 nucleotides read TGTGCCAGCATCGGAAACCTGGGGACACTGTTTTTT. It yields the protein CASIGNLGTLFF.

This clonotype was seen only a few times. This rearrangement joins TRBV2 to TRBJ2-2, with D perhaps TRBD1 (6 bases). The V and J ends lost 6 bases and 7 bases respectively, with 12 bases between them. The CDR3 has 13 amino acids. Per the germline V gene, CDR1 is SNHLY and CDR2 is FYNNEI. The CDR3 region is CASSGQGFGELFF. DNA of the CDR3: TGTGCCAGCAGCGGCCAGGGGTTCGGGGAGCTGTTTTTT.

The chain couples TRBV20-1 to TRBJ1-2, with D hard to call. CDR3 length: 13 amino acids. Germline assignment: CDR1 DFQATT and CDR2 SNEGSKA (reference sequence). The germline V and J ends were trimmed by 5 bases and 2 bases, with 12 bases remaining between them. The CDR3 reads CSAFNSRNYGYTF. In DNA, the CDR3 is TGCAGTGCTTTTAACAGTAGGAACTATGGCTACACCTTC.

The chain carries TRBV20-1 and TRBJ1-1, with a weak D call TRBD1 (5 bases). The CDR3 covers 13 residues. The V gene's germline CDR1 is DFQATT and CDR2 SNEGSKA (reference sequence). Between the trimmed V and J ends, which lost 5 bases and 0 bases, there was a span of 10 bases. The CDR3 protein is CSALGRMNTEAFF. The CDR3 coding sequence is TGCAGTGCTCTGGGACGGATGAACACTGAAGCTTTCTTT.

The J gene is TRBJ2-7, the V gene TRBV29-1; 7 positions match TRBD2. Trimming at V came to 6 bases and at J to 4 bases, leaving 6 bases not matched to a gene. The CDR3 extends over 12 amino acids. Germline V lookup: CDR1 SQVTM, CDR2 ANQGSEA. CDR3: CSVVAGRYEQYF. CDR3 DNA sequence: TGCAGCGTAGTAGCCGGGAGGTACGAGCAGTACTTC.

This clonotype was recorded many times. The chain recombines TRBV3-1 with TRBJ1-2; TRBD1 agrees at 10 bases. The V segment lost 6 bases and the J segment 8 bases; nucleotides outside the gene matches: 3. The CDR3 loop spans 12 amino acids. Germline CDR1 is LGHDT and CDR2 is YNNKEL (reference sequence). The CDR3 region is CASRQTGGGYTF. The CDR3 DNA reads as TGTGCCAGCAGACAGACAGGGGGCGGCTACACCTTC.

This rearrangement joins TRBV20-1 to TRBJ2-7; 9 nucleotides align to TRBD2. Germline CDR1 is DFQATT and CDR2 is SNEGSKA (reference sequence). The J segment lost 3 bases and the V segment lost 3 bases, leaving 6 bases of the junction unmatched. This CDR3 is 14 amino acids long. The CDR3 spells CSASVAGDLYEQYF. The CDR3 nucleotides read TGCAGTGCTAGTGTAGCGGGGGACCTCTACGAGCAGTACTTC.

This chain connects TRBV20-1 to TRBJ1-2; D gene ambiguous. The CDR3 runs 13 residues. Per the germline V gene, CDR1 is DFQATT and CDR2 is SNEGSKA (reference sequence). V shed 0 bases and J shed 3 bases, with 8 bases lying between them. The CDR3 here is CSARDGVDYGYTF. The CDR3 DNA reads as TGCAGTGCTAGAGACGGGGTTGACTATGGCTACACCTTC.

There are a few counts of this clonotype. The J gene is TRBJ2-7, the V gene TRBV28, with D perhaps TRBD2 (6 bases). The germline V gene has CDR1 MDHEN and CDR2 SYDVKM. The length of the CDR3 is 14 residues. Trimming pared 6 bases from V and 1 base from J, leaving 13 bases between. The CDR3 DNA is TGTGCCAGCAGGTCTCTAGCGTTTTCCTACGAGCAGTACTTC. Amino acids: CASRSLAFSYEQYF. The variable domain in full, with the rest retrieved from reference TRBV28 and TRBJ2-7, is DVKVTQSSRYLVKRTGEKVFLECVQDMDHENMFWYRQDPGLGLRLIYFSYDVKMKEKGDIPEGYSVSREKKERFSLILESASTNQTSMYLCASRSLAFSYEQYFGPGTRLTVT.

The chain carries TRBV7-8 and TRBJ1-2; tentatively, D is TRBD1 (5 bases). The CDR3 is made up of 24 amino acids. V was cut by 3 bases and J by 4 bases, with 42 bases left in between. Per germline, CDR1 SGHVS and CDR2 FQNEAQ. The CDR3 DNA is TGTGCCAGCAGCTTCGAGACATCGGTGTATGTCTACACCAGCAGTCTGGGACGGCTCTATGGCTACACCTTC. It is translated as CASSFETSVYVYTSSLGRLYGYTF.

The chain uses TRBV4-1 and TRBJ2-5, with 7 bases lining up with TRBD1. The ends lost 0 bases at V and 5 bases at J; junction bases unmatched: 6. This CDR3 has 15 residues. The germline gives CDR1 MGHRA, CDR2 YSYEKL. CDR3 residues: CASSQERTGWETQYF. The CDR3 coding sequence is TGCGCCAGCAGCCAAGAGAGGACAGGATGGGAGACCCAGTACTTC.

The V call is TRBV12-3 or TRBV12-4, the J call TRBJ2-5; 7 nucleotides line up with TRBD2. This CDR3 is 14 amino acids long. The trim removed 2 bases at V and 1 base at J, leaving 1 base unmatched. DNA of the CDR3: TGTGCCAGCAGTTTAAGCGGGGTCCAAGAGACCCAGTACTTC. Translated: CASSLSGVQETQYF.

Points on this clonotype: With a much larger clone just one base away, this may be a read error. The chain couples TRBV18 to TRBJ2-7; D possibly corresponds to TRBD2 (5 bases). V was trimmed by 2 bases and J by 6 bases, leaving 20 bases between them. Germline V gene data show CDR1 as KGHSH and CDR2 as LQKENI. The CDR3 consists of 16 residues. The CDR3 coding sequence is TGTGCCAGCTCACCAGTCTCTCGGGGAGAGCTTTGCGAGCAGTACTTC. The encoded protein is CASSPVSRGELCEQYF.

This clonotype showed up many times. The V and J genes are TRBV29-1 and TRBJ2-1, with a tentative D call TRBD1 (8 bases). Germline CDR1 and CDR2: SQVTM and ANQGSEA. CDR3 length equals 11 residues. V lost 6 bases and J lost 8, with 11 bases in between. The CDR3 DNA is TGCAGCGTCACAGGGGGGGATGAGCAGTTCTTC. Amino acid sequence: CSVTGGDEQFF.

The rearrangement links TRBV29-1 to TRBJ2-6, with TRBD1 identical over 8 bases. CDR1 and CDR2 from the germline V gene are SQVTM and ANQGSEA. Trimming removed 0 bases from V and 4 bases from J; junction bases left unmatched: 8. This CDR3 is built from 17 residues. The CDR3 DNA reads TGCAGCGTTGAAGATCTTCAGGGGGCGTCAGGGGCCAACGTCCTGACTTTC. Its protein product is CSVEDLQGASGANVLTF. Drawing the rest from reference TRBV29-1 and TRBJ2-6, the complete variable domain is SAVISQKPSRDICQRGTSLTIQCQVDSQVTMMFWYRQQPGQSLTLIATANQGSEATYESGFVIDKFPISRPNLTFSTLTVSNMSPEDSSIYLCSVEDLQGASGANVLTFGAGSRLTVL.

The V and J genes are TRBV2 and TRBJ1-1, with 9 positions matching TRBD1. The V segment lost 6 bases and the J segment 1 base; nucleotides outside the gene matches: 3. The CDR3 is made up of 14 amino acids. The germline V gene encodes CDR1 SNHLY and CDR2 FYNNEI. The CDR3 is CASSAGQGNTEAFF. CDR3 DNA: TGTGCCAGCAGCGCGGGACAGGGGAACACTGAAGCTTTCTTT.